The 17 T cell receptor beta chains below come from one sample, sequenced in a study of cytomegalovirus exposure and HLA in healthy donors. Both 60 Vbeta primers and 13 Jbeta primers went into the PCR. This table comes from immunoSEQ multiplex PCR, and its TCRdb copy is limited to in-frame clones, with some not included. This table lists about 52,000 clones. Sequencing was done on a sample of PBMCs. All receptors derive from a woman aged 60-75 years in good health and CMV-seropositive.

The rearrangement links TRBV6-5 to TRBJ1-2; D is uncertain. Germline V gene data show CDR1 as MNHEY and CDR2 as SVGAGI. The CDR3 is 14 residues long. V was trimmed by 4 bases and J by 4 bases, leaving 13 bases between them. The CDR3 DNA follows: TGTGCCAGCAGTTTGCAGGCATCTATCTATGGCTACACCTTC. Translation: CASSLQASIYGYTF.

The CDR3 is CASSQDRGRDEQFF. As DNA, the CDR3 is TGCGCCAGCAGCCAAGACAGGGGGCGAGATGAGCAGTTCTTC. The V gene is TRBV5-1, the J gene TRBJ2-1; 10 bases fit TRBD1. Germline CDR1 and CDR2: SGHRS and YFSETQ. The CDR3 contains 14 residues. The junction had 6 bases not matched to a gene; V was cut back by 4 bases and J by 8 bases.

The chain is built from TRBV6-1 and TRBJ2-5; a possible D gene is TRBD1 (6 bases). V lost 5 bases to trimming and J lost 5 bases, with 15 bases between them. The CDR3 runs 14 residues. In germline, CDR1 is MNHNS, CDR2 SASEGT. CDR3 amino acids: CASSPHRARETQYF. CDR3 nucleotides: TGTGCCAGCAGTCCCCACAGGGCTAGGGAGACCCAGTACTTC.

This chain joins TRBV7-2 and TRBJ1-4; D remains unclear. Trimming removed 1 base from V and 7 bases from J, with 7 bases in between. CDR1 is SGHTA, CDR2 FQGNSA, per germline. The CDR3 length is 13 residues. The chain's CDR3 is CASSLVGGEKLFF. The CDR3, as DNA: TGTGCCAGCAGCTTAGTTGGAGGTGAAAAACTGTTTTTT.

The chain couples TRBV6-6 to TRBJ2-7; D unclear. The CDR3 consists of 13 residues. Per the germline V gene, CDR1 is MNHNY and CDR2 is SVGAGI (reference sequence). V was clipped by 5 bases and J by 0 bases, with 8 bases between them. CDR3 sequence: CASSGRVSYEQYF. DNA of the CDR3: TGTGCCAGCAGTGGCCGGGTCTCCTACGAGCAGTACTTC.

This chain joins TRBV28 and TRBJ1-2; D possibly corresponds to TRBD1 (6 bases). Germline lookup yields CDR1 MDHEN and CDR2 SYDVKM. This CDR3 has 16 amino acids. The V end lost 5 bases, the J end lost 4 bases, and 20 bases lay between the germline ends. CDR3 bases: TGTGCCAGCAGTCCCCTAACAGGGACCTGGGGCTATGGCTACACCTTC. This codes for CASSPLTGTWGYGYTF.

The CDR3 nucleotides are TGTGCCAGCAGCATTGGAGTTGCTCAGCCCCAGCATTTT. It encodes CASSIGVAQPQHF. This chain connects TRBV7-2 to TRBJ1-5; D remains unclear. This CDR3 has 13 amino acids. Trimming removed 5 bases at V and 6 bases at J, with 11 bases between. Germline V gene sequence: CDR1 SGHTA, CDR2 FQGNSA.

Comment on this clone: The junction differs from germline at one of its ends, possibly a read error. The CDR3 here is CASSWGDLGDSHLHF. DNA for the CDR3: TGTGCCAGCAGTTGGGGGGATTTGGGGGATTCACACCTCCACTTT. J is TRBJ1-6 and V is TRBV2; D possibly corresponds to TRBD1 (5 bases). The CDR3 has 15 residues. The germline V gene encodes CDR1 SNHLY and CDR2 FYNNEI.

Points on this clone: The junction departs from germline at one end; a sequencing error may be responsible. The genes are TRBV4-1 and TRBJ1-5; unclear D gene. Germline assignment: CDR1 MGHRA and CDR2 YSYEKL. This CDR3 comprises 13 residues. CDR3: CASSQDRSAPQHF. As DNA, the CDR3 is TGCGCCAGCAGTCAAGATCGGTCCGCCCCCCAGCATTTT.

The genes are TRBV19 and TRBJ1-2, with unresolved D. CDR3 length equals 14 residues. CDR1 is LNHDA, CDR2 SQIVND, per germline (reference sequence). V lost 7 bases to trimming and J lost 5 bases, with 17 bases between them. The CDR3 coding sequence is TGTGCCAGTATCCCCGCGTTGTCAGGTTATGGCTACACCTTC. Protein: CASIPALSGYGYTF.

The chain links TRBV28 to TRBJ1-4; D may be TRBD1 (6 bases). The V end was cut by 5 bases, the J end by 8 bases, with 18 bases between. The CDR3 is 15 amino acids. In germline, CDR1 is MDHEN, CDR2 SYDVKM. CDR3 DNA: TGTGCCAGCAGTCCACAGGGTACGGCGGTCGAAAAACTGTTTTTT. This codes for CASSPQGTAVEKLFF.

The CDR3 DNA sequence: TGTGCCAGCAGCGTTTCCCGGGGGTCGTACAATGAGCAGTTCTTC. Encoded protein: CASSVSRGSYNEQFF. The chain has TRBV9 and TRBJ2-1; possibly TRBD2 for D (6 bases). This CDR3 contains 15 residues. V was trimmed by 2 bases and J by 4 bases, leaving 13 bases between them. The germline gives CDR1 SGDLS, CDR2 YYNGEE. Looking up the rest from reference TRBV9 and TRBJ2-1 gives the full variable domain: DSGVTQTPKHLITATGQRVTLRCSPRSGDLSVYWYQQSLDQGLQFLIQYYNGEERAKGNILERFSAQQFPDLHSELNLSSLELGDSALYFCASSVSRGSYNEQFFGPGTRLTVL.

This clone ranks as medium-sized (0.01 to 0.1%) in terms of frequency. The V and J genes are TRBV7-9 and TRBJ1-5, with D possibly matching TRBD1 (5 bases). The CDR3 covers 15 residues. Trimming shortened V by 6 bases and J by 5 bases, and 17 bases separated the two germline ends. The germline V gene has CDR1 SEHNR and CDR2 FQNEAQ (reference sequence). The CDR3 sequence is CASSPTAAGDQPQHF. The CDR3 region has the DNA TGTGCCAGCAGTCCAACCGCGGCGGGGGATCAGCCCCAGCATTTT. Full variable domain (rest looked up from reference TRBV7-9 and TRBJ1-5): DTGVSQNPRHKITKRGQNVTFRCDPISEHNRLYWYRQTLGQGPEFLTYFQNEAQLEKSRLLSDRFSAERPKGSFSTLEIQRTEQGDSAMYLCASSPTAAGDQPQHFGDGTRLSIL.

CDR3 coding DNA: TGTGCCAGCAGTGCTAGGAGATCAGATACGCAGTATTTT. Translated, it gives CASSARRSDTQYF. The rearrangement links TRBV25-1 to TRBJ2-3; D gene unclear. This CDR3 spans 13 amino acids. Germline V CDR1 and CDR2: MGHDK, SYGVNS. Trimming removed 4 bases from V and 4 bases from J, with 9 bases in between.

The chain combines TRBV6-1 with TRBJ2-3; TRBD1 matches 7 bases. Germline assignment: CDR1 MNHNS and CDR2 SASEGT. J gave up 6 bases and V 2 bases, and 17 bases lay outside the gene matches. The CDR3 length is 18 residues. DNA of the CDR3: TGTGCCAGCAGTGAACTGGAGACAGGGAAAGTTTGGAAGGATACGCAGTATTTT. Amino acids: CASSELETGKVWKDTQYF.

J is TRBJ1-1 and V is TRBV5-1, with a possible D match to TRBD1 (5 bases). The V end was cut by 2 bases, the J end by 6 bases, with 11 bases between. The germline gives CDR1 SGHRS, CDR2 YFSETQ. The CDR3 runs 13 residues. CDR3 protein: CASSLQEGSEAFF. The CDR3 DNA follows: TGCGCCAGCAGCTTACAGGAAGGCTCTGAAGCTTTCTTT.

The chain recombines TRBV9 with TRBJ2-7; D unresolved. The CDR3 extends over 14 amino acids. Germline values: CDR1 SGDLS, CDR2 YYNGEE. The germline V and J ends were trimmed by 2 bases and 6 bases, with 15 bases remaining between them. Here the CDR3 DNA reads TGTGCCAGCAGCGTCGATCTTAAACATGCCGAGCAGTACTTC. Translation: CASSVDLKHAEQYF.